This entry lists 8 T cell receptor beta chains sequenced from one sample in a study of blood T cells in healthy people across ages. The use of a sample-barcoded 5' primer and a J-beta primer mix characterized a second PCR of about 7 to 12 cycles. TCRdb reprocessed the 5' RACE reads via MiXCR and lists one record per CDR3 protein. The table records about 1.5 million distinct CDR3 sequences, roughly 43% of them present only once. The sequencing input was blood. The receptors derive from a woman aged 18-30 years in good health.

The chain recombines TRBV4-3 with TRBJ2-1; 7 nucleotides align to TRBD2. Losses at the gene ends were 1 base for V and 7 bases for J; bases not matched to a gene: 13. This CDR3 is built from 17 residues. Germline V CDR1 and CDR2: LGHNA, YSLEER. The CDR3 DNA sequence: TGCGCCAGCAGCCAAGGTTCGGCTAGCGGAACTCAAAATGAGCAGTTCTTC. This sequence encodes CASSQGSASGTQNEQFF.

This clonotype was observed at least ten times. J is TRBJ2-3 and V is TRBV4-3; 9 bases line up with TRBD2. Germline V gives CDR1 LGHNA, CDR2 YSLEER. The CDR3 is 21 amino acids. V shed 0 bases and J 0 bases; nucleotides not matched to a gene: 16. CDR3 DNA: TGCGCCAGCAGCCAAGATTGGGGATCCTTTCCCCTAGCGGGGAGCACAGATACGCAGTATTTT. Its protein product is CASSQDWGSFPLAGSTDTQYF.

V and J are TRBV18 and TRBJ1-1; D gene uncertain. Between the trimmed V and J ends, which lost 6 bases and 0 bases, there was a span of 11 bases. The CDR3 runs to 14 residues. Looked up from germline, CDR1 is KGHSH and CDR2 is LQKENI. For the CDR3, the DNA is TGTGCCAGCTCCGAATATGAGATGAACACTGAAGCTTTCTTT. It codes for CASSEYEMNTEAFF. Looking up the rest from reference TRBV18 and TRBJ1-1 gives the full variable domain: NAGVMQNPRHLVRRRGQEARLRCSPMKGHSHVYWYRQLPEEGLKFMVYLQKENIIDESGMPKERFSAEFPKEGPSILRIQQVVRGDSAAYFCASSEYEMNTEAFFGQGTRLTVV.

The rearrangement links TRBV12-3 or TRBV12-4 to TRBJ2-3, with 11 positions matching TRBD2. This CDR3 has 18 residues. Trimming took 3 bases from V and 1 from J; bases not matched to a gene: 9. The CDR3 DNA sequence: TGTGCCAGCAGTTTTCAGGCAAATAGCGGGGGGGGCACAGATACGCAGTATTTT. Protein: CASSFQANSGGGTDTQYF.

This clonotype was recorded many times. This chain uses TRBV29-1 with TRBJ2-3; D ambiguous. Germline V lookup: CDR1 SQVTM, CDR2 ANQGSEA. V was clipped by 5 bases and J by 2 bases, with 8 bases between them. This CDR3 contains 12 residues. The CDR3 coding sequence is TGCAGCGTTAGGCTTTTCACAGATACGCAGTATTTT. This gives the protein CSVRLFTDTQYF.

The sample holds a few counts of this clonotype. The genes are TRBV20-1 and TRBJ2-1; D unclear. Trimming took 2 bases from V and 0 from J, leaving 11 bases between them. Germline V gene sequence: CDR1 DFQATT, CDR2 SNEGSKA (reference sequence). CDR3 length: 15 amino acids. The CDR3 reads CSARTTAASYNEQFF. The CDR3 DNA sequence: TGCAGTGCTAGAACAACCGCCGCCTCCTACAATGAGCAGTTCTTC.

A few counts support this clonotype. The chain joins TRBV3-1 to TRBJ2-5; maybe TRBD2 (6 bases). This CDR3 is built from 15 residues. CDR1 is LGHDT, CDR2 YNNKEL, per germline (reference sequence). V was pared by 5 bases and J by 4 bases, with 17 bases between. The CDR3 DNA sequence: TGTGCCAGCAGCTGGAGGGCAGGGTTAACAGAGACCCAGTACTTC. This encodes CASSWRAGLTETQYF.

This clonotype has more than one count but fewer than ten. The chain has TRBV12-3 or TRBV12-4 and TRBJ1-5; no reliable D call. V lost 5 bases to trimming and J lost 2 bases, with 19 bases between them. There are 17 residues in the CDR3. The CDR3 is CASSTTGRLLGNQPQHF. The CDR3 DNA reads TGTGCCAGCAGTACTACCGGGCGCCTCCTGGGCAATCAGCCCCAGCATTTT.